A selection of T cell receptor beta chains follows, all from one sample in a study of T cell responses to AZD1222 COVID-19 vaccine. Clones were read by immunoSEQ multiplex PCR, and TCRdb kept only the in-frame ones, dropping some. The sample has roughly 120,000 clones; about nine tenths are singletons. The sequences come from peripheral blood, collected on day 0 of AZD1222 vaccination. These receptors originate from an adult in good health. CDR3s include the opening cysteine and the closing phenylalanine or tryptophan. A D gene is named only where the DNA matches it firmly. For some rows the clone size is stated as once, few or many, or as a class when expanded; others skip it.

DNA: TGTGCCAGCAGCCCCCGACAGGGGGCTGAAGCTTTCTTT
CDR3: CASSPRQGAEAFF
D: TRBD1
J: TRBJ1-1
V: TRBV5-4
size: -

DNA: TGTGCCAGCAGTTTCAGGGGGTTTATCCCTTACAATGAGCAGTTCTTC
CDR3: CASSFRGFIPYNEQFF
D: TRBD1
J: TRBJ2-1
V: TRBV27
size: -

DNA: TGTGCCAGTCAAGATTTGGGACAGGGTCGGGATGAGCAGTTCTTC
CDR3: CASQDLGQGRDEQFF
D: TRBD1
J: TRBJ2-1
V: TRBV19
size: -

DNA: TGTGCCAGCAGTGAACAGGGAGGAGGGGGGACTGAAGCTTTCTTT
CDR3: CASSEQGGGGTEAFF
D: -
J: TRBJ1-1
V: TRBV2
size: few

DNA: TGTGCCACCAGTGACCCGTCGAGCGGGGGTGGCCCCTCCTACAATGAGCAGTTCTTC
CDR3: CATSDPSSGGGPSYNEQFF
D: TRBD2
J: TRBJ2-1
V: TRBV24-1
size: -

DNA: TGCGCCAGCAGCTGGACCCAAGCGGGAGTCTACGAGCAGTACTTC
CDR3: CASSWTQAGVYEQYF
D: TRBD2
J: TRBJ2-7
V: TRBV5-1
size: -

DNA: TGTGCCACTCGAGACACACAGGGTTGGTATGGCTACACCTTC
CDR3: CATRDTQGWYGYTF
D: -
J: TRBJ1-2
V: TRBV24-1
size: -

DNA: TGCGCCAGCAGCCAATACCTAGCGGGGGGGATCGCGAACACCGGGGAGCTGTTTTTT
CDR3: CASSQYLAGGIANTGELFF
D: TRBD2
J: TRBJ2-2
V: TRBV4-3
size: -

DNA: TGTGCCAGCAGCTTAGGCCAGCCTTTCTACGAGCAGTACTTC
CDR3: CASSLGQPFYEQYF
D: -
J: TRBJ2-7
V: TRBV7-9
size: -

DNA: TGTGCCAGCAGCTTTGTCGACTACAATGAGCAGTTCTTC
CDR3: CASSFVDYNEQFF
D: -
J: TRBJ2-1
V: TRBV5-5
size: -

DNA: TGCGCCAGCAGCTGGCGGCAGGGAGGGAGCACTGAAGCTTTCTTT
CDR3: CASSWRQGGSTEAFF
D: -
J: TRBJ1-1
V: TRBV5-1
size: -

DNA: TGTGCCACCAGCAGAGATCCATCGGGGTACGAGCAGTACTTC
CDR3: CATSRDPSGYEQYF
D: -
J: TRBJ2-7
V: TRBV15
size: -

DNA: TGTGCCAGCACCCCCCCGGACAGGGCCGACACTGAAGCTTTCTTT
CDR3: CASTPPDRADTEAFF
D: TRBD1
J: TRBJ1-1
V: TRBV9
size: -

DNA: TGTGCCAGCAGCCAATGGGGGGAGCTGTTTTTT
CDR3: CASSQWGELFF
D: -
J: TRBJ2-2
V: TRBV14
size: -

DNA: TGTGCCAGCAGTGAACTAGCGGGAAAGACAGATACGCAGTATTTT
CDR3: CASSELAGKTDTQYF
D: TRBD2
J: TRBJ2-3
V: TRBV6-1
size: -

DNA: TGTGCCAGCAGGATCCGACAGGCGTTCGTTGCGAAACTGTTTTTT
CDR3: CASRIRQAFVAKLFF
D: -
J: TRBJ1-4
V: TRBV28
size: once

DNA: TGCGCCAGCAGCTTGACGGACAGGGCTCATGAAAAACTGTTTTTT
CDR3: CASSLTDRAHEKLFF
D: TRBD1
J: TRBJ1-4
V: TRBV5-1
size: -

DNA: TGTGCCAGCAGTCCCCTCGACAGGGCGGGGGGGGACACTGAAGCTTTCTTT
CDR3: CASSPLDRAGGDTEAFF
D: TRBD1
J: TRBJ1-1
V: TRBV28
size: -

DNA: TGTGCCAGTAGTTATACAGGGGGCCCTAATAGCAATCAGCCCCAGCATTTT
CDR3: CASSYTGGPNSNQPQHF
D: TRBD1
J: TRBJ1-5
V: TRBV19
size: few

DNA: TGCGCCAGCAGACCGGGACTAGCATACCAAGAGACCCAGTACTTC
CDR3: CASRPGLAYQETQYF
D: TRBD2
J: TRBJ2-5
V: TRBV5-1
size: -

DNA: TGTGCCAGCAGTTCGGCGGGAGACGAGCAGTACTTC
CDR3: CASSSAGDEQYF
D: TRBD2
J: TRBJ2-7
V: TRBV28
size: -

DNA: TGTGCCAGCAGTACGAGGGTTCGAGAGACCCAGTACTTC
CDR3: CASSTRVRETQYF
D: -
J: TRBJ2-5
V: TRBV27
size: -

DNA: TGTGCCAGCAGCGGACAGGGGAAGAATGAGCAGTTCTTC
CDR3: CASSGQGKNEQFF
D: TRBD1
J: TRBJ2-1
V: TRBV2
size: -

DNA: TGTGCCAGTAGTATGAGAACAGGGGGCATAGGGACAGATACGCAGTATTTT
CDR3: CASSMRTGGIGTDTQYF
D: TRBD1
J: TRBJ2-3
V: TRBV19
size: -

DNA: TGTGCCAGCAGTTATAATCCGGGGCCGTCCTACGAGCAGTACTTC
CDR3: CASSYNPGPSYEQYF
D: -
J: TRBJ2-7
V: TRBV6-5
size: -

DNA: TGTGCCAGCAGCTCGGGACTAGCGGGAGGTTACGAGCAGTACTTC
CDR3: CASSSGLAGGYEQYF
D: TRBD2
J: TRBJ2-7
V: TRBV28
size: -

DNA: TGTGCCAGCAGTTTTACAGCCTCAGGATCCTCCTACGAGCAGTACTTC
CDR3: CASSFTASGSSYEQYF
D: -
J: TRBJ2-7
V: TRBV28
size: -

DNA: TGTGCCAGTAGTATAGGTGGACGGTTCGGCTTC
CDR3: CASSIGGRFGF
D: -
J: TRBJ2-4
V: TRBV19
size: -

DNA: TGTGCCAGCAGTGGAAATCCCCGGCCAAATGAGCAGTTCTTC
CDR3: CASSGNPRPNEQFF
D: -
J: TRBJ2-1
V: TRBV25-1
size: -

DNA: TGTGCCAGCAGCGCCCGCCACTTGGGCGGGGAGCTGTTTTTT
CDR3: CASSARHLGGELFF
D: -
J: TRBJ2-2
V: TRBV11-2
size: -

DNA: TGTGCCAGCAGAACACCGTTGGGACAGGGTAACTATGGCTACACCTTC
CDR3: CASRTPLGQGNYGYTF
D: TRBD1
J: TRBJ1-2
V: TRBV28
size: -

DNA: TGTGCCAGCAGCCGGGACAGGGGGGTAACCGGGGAGCTGTTTTTT
CDR3: CASSRDRGVTGELFF
D: TRBD1
J: TRBJ2-2
V: TRBV6-5
size: -

DNA: TGTGCCAGCAGCAGGGGTCGGACAGATACGCAGTATTTT
CDR3: CASSRGRTDTQYF
D: -
J: TRBJ2-3
V: TRBV5-4
size: -

DNA: TGTGCCAGCAGCGGGGACAGGGAGAGCGCTGAAGCTTTCTTT
CDR3: CASSGDRESAEAFF
D: TRBD1
J: TRBJ1-1
V: TRBV11-3
size: -

DNA: TGCGCCAGCAGCCAAGATATCGAGGGTAGCTCCTACAATGAGCAGTTCTTC
CDR3: CASSQDIEGSSYNEQFF
D: -
J: TRBJ2-1
V: TRBV4-3
size: few

DNA: TGTGCCAGTAGTATAGACCCCGTGGGAGTTGGGGGCAATCAGCCCCAGCATTTT
CDR3: CASSIDPVGVGGNQPQHF
D: -
J: TRBJ1-5
V: TRBV19
size: -

DNA: TGTGCCAGCGGCGGGGGATACTATGGCTACACCTTC
CDR3: CASGGGYYGYTF
D: -
J: TRBJ1-2
V: TRBV6-6
size: -

DNA: TGTGCCAGTAGTGCCCCTCGTCCCGGGACAGGGGGCCGAAGACTGTTTTTT
CDR3: CASSAPRPGTGGRRLFF
D: TRBD1
J: TRBJ1-4
V: TRBV19
size: -

DNA: TGTGCCACCAGTCCAGGGGGTTACACCGGGGAGCTGTTTTTT
CDR3: CATSPGGYTGELFF
D: TRBD1
J: TRBJ2-2
V: TRBV24-1
size: -

DNA: TGTGCCAGCAGCACCTTAGCGGGAGGGCCCCACGAGCAGTACTTC
CDR3: CASSTLAGGPHEQYF
D: TRBD2
J: TRBJ2-7
V: TRBV3-1/TRBV3-2
size: -

DNA: TGTGCCAGCAGTTTTACGGGACAGGGGAACTATGGCTACACCTTC
CDR3: CASSFTGQGNYGYTF
D: TRBD1
J: TRBJ1-2
V: TRBV6-5
size: -

DNA: TGTGCCAGCAGCCAAGGAAGTGTCACAGATACGCAGTATTTT
CDR3: CASSQGSVTDTQYF
D: -
J: TRBJ2-3
V: TRBV16
size: -

DNA: TGTGCCACCAGCAGAGATAGCGGACTTTTAGCTAACTATGGCTACACCTTC
CDR3: CATSRDSGLLANYGYTF
D: -
J: TRBJ1-2
V: TRBV15
size: -

DNA: TGTGCCAGCAGCCCTCGGGGGGCAGGAACAAACTATGGCTACACCTTC
CDR3: CASSPRGAGTNYGYTF
D: -
J: TRBJ1-2
V: TRBV3-1/TRBV3-2
size: -

DNA: TGTGCCAGCAGATCGGCAGGGTCTCATAATTCACCCCTCCACTTT
CDR3: CASRSAGSHNSPLHF
D: -
J: TRBJ1-6
V: TRBV28
size: -

DNA: TGTGCCAGCAGTCTGACTACAGGGGGCAACATTCAGTACTTC
CDR3: CASSLTTGGNIQYF
D: TRBD1
J: TRBJ2-4
V: TRBV11-2
size: -

DNA: TGTGCCAGCTCACCCGACAGTTACACTGAAGCTTTCTTT
CDR3: CASSPDSYTEAFF
D: -
J: TRBJ1-1
V: TRBV18
size: -

DNA: TGTGCCAGCAGCCACTTAAGTCAAGGGCCCCCTGAAGCTTTCTTT
CDR3: CASSHLSQGPPEAFF
D: -
J: TRBJ1-1
V: TRBV13
size: -

DNA: TGTGCCAGCAGCTTATCAGGGAATACCGATACGCAGTATTTT
CDR3: CASSLSGNTDTQYF
D: -
J: TRBJ2-3
V: TRBV7-9
size: once